One sample yielded the 18 T cell receptor beta chains listed below, sequenced in a study of technical replicates of blood from several donors (TCRdb year 2017). Libraries were constructed by the immunoSEQ multiplex PCR assay. Drawn from immuneACCESS, this table holds only the in-frame rearrangements with V and J called that TCRdb kept. Clones are partly lost; checked studies trace under half to an unresolved V gene and leave the rest unexplained. The sample yields roughly 76,000 clones; 91% were counted once. The ten largest clones add up to about 0.38% of the sample. The source material was T cells isolated from PBMCs. Receptor source: a human donor in good health. Some clones in this sample may be carry-over from other donors' samples.

The CDR3: CATSRDMAGTSHGYTF. CDR3 nucleotide sequence: TGTGCCACCAGCAGAGATATGGCCGGGACATCCCATGGCTACACCTTC. J is TRBJ1-2 and V is TRBV15, with D maybe TRBD1 (6 bases). The CDR3 is made up of 16 amino acids. V lost 0 bases and J 6 bases, leaving 17 bases between the germline ends. The germline V gene encodes CDR1 LNHNV and CDR2 YYDKDF (reference sequence).

The chain links TRBV15 to TRBJ2-5, with D possibly TRBD2 on 5 matching bases. The germline gives CDR1 LNHNV, CDR2 YYDKDF (reference sequence). Trimming stripped 0 bases from V and 1 base from J, with 9 bases between. CDR3 size: 15 residues. This CDR3 reads CATSRDRLAQETQYF. The CDR3 nucleotides are TGTGCCACCAGCAGAGATCGGCTAGCCCAAGAGACCCAGTACTTC.

This chain's CDR3 is CAWSVRRLNTEAFF. CDR3 DNA sequence: TGTGCCTGGAGTGTCAGAAGATTGAACACTGAAGCTTTCTTT. V is TRBV30 and J is TRBJ1-1; unclear D gene. V dropped 0 bases and J dropped 0 bases, with 8 bases sitting between them. There are 14 residues in the CDR3. In germline, CDR1 is GTSNPN, CDR2 SVGIG (reference sequence).

This chain connects TRBV7-8 to TRBJ1-5, with D possibly matching TRBD1 (6 bases). CDR1 is SGHVS and CDR2 is FQNEAQ in the germline V gene. The CDR3 consists of 16 residues. The germline V and J ends were trimmed by 5 bases and 6 bases, with 20 bases remaining between them. The CDR3 sequence: CASSPGLLQGGQPQHF. CDR3 bases: TGTGCCAGCAGCCCAGGACTGCTCCAAGGGGGTCAGCCCCAGCATTTT.

The chain is built from TRBV19 and TRBJ2-1, with 12 bases fitting TRBD2. Germline V lookup: CDR1 LNHDA, CDR2 SQIVND (reference sequence). The CDR3 has 17 amino acids. V was pared by 0 bases and J by 6 bases, with 6 bases of the junction left unmatched. Here the CDR3 reads CASSIDLGLAGTNEQFF. CDR3 nucleotides: TGTGCCAGTAGTATAGATCTCGGACTAGCGGGGACCAATGAGCAGTTCTTC. Drawing the rest from reference TRBV19 and TRBJ2-1, the complete variable domain is DGGITQSPKYLFRKEGQNVTLSCEQNLNHDAMYWYRQDPGQGLRLIYYSQIVNDFQKGDIAEGYSVSREKKESFPLTVTSAQKNPTAFYLCASSIDLGLAGTNEQFFGPGTRLTVL.

CDR3 amino acids: CASSQTGTSGSGETQYF. CDR3 coding DNA: TGTGCCAGCAGCCAAACCGGGACTAGCGGGAGCGGAGAGACCCAGTACTTC. The chain is built from TRBV4-2 and TRBJ2-5; 14 bases line up with TRBD2. The CDR3 has 17 amino acids. Unmatched junction bases numbered 6, after V lost 2 bases and J lost 4 bases. From germline, CDR1 is LGHNA and CDR2 YNFKEQ.

This sequence joins TRBV27 and TRBJ2-2; D gene ambiguous. V was trimmed by 7 bases and J by 1 base, leaving 13 bases between them. In germline, CDR1 is MNHEY, CDR2 SMNVEV (reference sequence). This CDR3 is 15 amino acids long. DNA for the CDR3: TGTGCCAGCACTAACGAGGCATTGAACACCGGGGAGCTGTTTTTT. This translates into CASTNEALNTGELFF.

This chain links TRBV5-6 with TRBJ1-4, with D uncertain. V lost 0 bases and J 6 bases, leaving 6 bases between the germline ends. The CDR3 contains 13 residues. CDR1 is SGHDT, CDR2 YYEEEE, per germline. CDR3: CASSLEQHEKLFF. The CDR3 DNA follows: TGTGCCAGCAGCTTGGAACAGCATGAAAAACTGTTTTTT.

The CDR3 reads CASSYRGWEKLFF. DNA of the CDR3: TGTGCCAGCAGTTACAGGGGCTGGGAAAAACTGTTTTTT. The chain combines TRBV6-6 with TRBJ1-4; possible D gene TRBD1, 5 bases. The CDR3 loop spans 13 amino acids. Trimming cost V 2 bases and J 8 bases, with 9 bases left between them. Per germline, CDR1 MNHNY and CDR2 SVGAGI (reference sequence).

The chain recombines TRBV25-1 with TRBJ2-5; the D is unclear. In germline, CDR1 is MGHDK, CDR2 SYGVNS. V lost 3 bases and J 5 bases, leaving 4 bases between the germline ends. CDR3 length: 11 residues. The CDR3 DNA sequence: TGTGCCAGCAGTGACGGGGAGACCCAGTACTTC. Protein: CASSDGETQYF.

The chain has TRBV28 and TRBJ1-2; no firm D call. Trimming removed 6 bases at V and 5 bases at J, with 16 bases between. Germline V gives CDR1 MDHEN, CDR2 SYDVKM. This CDR3 has 14 amino acids. The CDR3 region has the DNA TGTGCCAGCAGCTCAGGACTGGTAGTATATGGCTACACCTTC. The encoded protein is CASSSGLVVYGYTF.

This clone came up once. The chain links TRBV6-5 to TRBJ2-5; TRBD2 agrees at 7 bases. From germline, CDR1 is MNHEY and CDR2 SVGAGI. The CDR3 sequence is 14 residues long. The V and J ends lost 4 bases and 5 bases, in that order; junction bases with no gene match: 7. CDR3 loop: CASSLAGYFETQYF. The CDR3 DNA is TGTGCCAGCAGTTTAGCGGGCTATTTCGAGACCCAGTACTTC.

The V call is TRBV5-8, the J call TRBJ2-2, with unresolved D. Trimming left V 4 bases short and J 2 bases short, with 6 bases between. This CDR3 is built from 13 residues. Germline V CDR1 and CDR2: SGHTS, YDEGEE. The CDR3 region is CASSPINTGELFF. In DNA, the CDR3 is TGTGCCAGCAGCCCCATTAACACCGGGGAGCTGTTTTTT.

The CDR3 loop is CASSYIGQGNTEAFF. DNA of the CDR3: TGTGCCAGCAGTTACATAGGACAGGGGAACACTGAAGCTTTCTTT. The chain is built from TRBV6-5 and TRBJ1-1; 8 nucleotides align to TRBD1. Germline V gene lookup returns CDR1 MNHEY and CDR2 SVGAGI. The CDR3 has 15 amino acids. J lost 1 base, V lost 2 bases, and 3 bases had no gene match.

The J gene is TRBJ1-2, the V gene TRBV10-3, with 8 nucleotides matching TRBD1. Trimming removed 5 bases from V and 4 bases from J; junction bases left unmatched: 3. This CDR3 contains 13 residues. Germline CDR1 is ENHRY and CDR2 is SYGVKD. CDR3 sequence reads: CAISRDRGYGYTF. The CDR3 nucleotides are TGTGCCATCAGTAGAGACAGGGGCTATGGCTACACCTTC.

V is TRBV2 and J is TRBJ2-2; 9 bases map to TRBD1. With 6 bases clipped from V and 4 bases from J, the junction kept 12 bases outside the gene matches. CDR1 and CDR2 from the germline V gene are SNHLY and FYNNEI. CDR3 length equals 17 residues. Written as DNA, the CDR3 is TGTGCCAGCAGATATTTTCCGGGACAGGGTTTCACCGGGGAGCTGTTTTTT. It codes for CASRYFPGQGFTGELFF.

The chain is built from TRBV7-2 and TRBJ2-7, with TRBD1 identical over 7 bases. The germline V gene has CDR1 SGHTA and CDR2 FQGNSA. J gave up 12 bases and V 1 base, and 6 bases lay outside the gene matches. The CDR3 covers 12 residues. CDR3 coding DNA: TGTGCCAGCAGCTTAGATAGAAAGGGGGCGTACTTC. It specifies CASSLDRKGAYF.

This clone was seen just once. The chain combines TRBV4-2 with TRBJ2-3; D may be TRBD1 (6 bases). The germline gives CDR1 LGHNA, CDR2 YNFKEQ. This CDR3 is built from 15 residues. Trimming left V 0 bases short and J 3 bases short, with 10 bases between. CDR3 in DNA: TGTGCCAGCAGCCAAGAACCAGGGGTTACAGATACGCAGTATTTT. Translation gives CASSQEPGVTDTQYF.